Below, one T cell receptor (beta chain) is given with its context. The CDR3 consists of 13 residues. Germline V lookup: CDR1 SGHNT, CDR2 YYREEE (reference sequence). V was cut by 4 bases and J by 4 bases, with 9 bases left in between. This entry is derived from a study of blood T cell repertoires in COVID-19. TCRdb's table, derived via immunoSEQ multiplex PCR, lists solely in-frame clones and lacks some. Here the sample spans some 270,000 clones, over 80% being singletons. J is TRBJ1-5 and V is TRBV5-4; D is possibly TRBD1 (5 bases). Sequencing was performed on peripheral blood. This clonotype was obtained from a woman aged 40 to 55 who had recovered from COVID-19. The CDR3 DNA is TGTGCCAGCAGCCCGGACAAGAATCAGCCCCAGCATTTT. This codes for CASSPDKNQPQHF.